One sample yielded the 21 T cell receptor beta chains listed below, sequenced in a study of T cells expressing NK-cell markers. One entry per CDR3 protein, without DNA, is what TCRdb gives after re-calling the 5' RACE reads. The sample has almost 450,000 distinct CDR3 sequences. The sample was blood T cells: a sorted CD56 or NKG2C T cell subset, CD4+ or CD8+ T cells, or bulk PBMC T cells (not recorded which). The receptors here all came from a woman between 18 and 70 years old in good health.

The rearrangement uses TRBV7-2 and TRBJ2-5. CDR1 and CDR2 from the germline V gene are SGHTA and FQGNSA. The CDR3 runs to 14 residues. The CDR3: CASSLTKISETQYF.

This chain's CDR3 is CASSLPSRVGEAFF. The chain has TRBV4-1 and TRBJ1-1. Looked up from germline, CDR1 is MGHRA and CDR2 is YSYEKL. The CDR3 loop spans 14 amino acids.

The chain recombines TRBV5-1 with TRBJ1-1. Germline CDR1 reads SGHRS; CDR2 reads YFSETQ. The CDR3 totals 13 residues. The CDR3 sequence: CASSLVSKTEAFF.

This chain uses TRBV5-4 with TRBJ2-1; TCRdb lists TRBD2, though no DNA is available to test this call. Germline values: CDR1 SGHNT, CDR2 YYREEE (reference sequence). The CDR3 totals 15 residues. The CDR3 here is CASSSGTSGLYEQFF. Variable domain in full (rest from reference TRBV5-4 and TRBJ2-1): ETGVTQSPTHLIKTRGQQVTLRCSSQSGHNTVSWYQQALGQGPQFIFQYYREEENGRGNFPPRFSGLQFPNYSSELNVNALELDDSALYLCASSSGTSGLYEQFFGPGTRLTVL.

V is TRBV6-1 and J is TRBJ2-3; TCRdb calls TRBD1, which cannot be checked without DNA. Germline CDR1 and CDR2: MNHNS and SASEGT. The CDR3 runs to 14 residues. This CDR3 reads CASSRDRGKDTQYF.

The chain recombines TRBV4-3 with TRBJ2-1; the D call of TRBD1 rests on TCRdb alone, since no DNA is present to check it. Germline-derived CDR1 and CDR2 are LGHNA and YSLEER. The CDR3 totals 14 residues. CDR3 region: CASSQYRGTNEQFF.

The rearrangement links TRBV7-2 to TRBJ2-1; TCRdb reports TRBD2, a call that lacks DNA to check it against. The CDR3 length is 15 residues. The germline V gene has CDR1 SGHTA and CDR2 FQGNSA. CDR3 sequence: CASTHLAGGENEQFF.

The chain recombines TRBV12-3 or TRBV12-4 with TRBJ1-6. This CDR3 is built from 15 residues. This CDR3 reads CASSSDSSYNSPLHF.

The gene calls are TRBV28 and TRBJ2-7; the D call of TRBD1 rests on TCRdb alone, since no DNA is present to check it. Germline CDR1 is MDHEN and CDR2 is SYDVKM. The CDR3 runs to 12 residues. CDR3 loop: CASSAQGYEQYF. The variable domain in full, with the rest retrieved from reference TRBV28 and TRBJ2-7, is DVKVTQSSRYLVKRTGEKVFLECVQDMDHENMFWYRQDPGLGLRLIYFSYDVKMKEKGDIPEGYSVSREKKERFSLILESASTNQTSMYLCASSAQGYEQYFGPGTRLTVT.

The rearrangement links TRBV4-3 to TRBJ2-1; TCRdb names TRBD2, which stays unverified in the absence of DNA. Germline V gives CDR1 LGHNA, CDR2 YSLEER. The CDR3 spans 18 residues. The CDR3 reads CASSQGNPGLAGGSEQFF.

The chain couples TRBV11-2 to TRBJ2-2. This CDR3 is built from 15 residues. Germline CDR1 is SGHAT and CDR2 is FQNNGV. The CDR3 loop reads CASSPSRRNTGELFF.

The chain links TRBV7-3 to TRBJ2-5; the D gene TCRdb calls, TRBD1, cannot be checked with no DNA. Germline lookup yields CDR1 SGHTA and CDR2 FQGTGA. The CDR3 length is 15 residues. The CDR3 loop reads CASSLGQGGSETQYF.

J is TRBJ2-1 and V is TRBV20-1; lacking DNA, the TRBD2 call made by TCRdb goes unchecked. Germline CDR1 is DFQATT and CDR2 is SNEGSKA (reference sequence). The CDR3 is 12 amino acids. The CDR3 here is CSVFTRGDEQFF.

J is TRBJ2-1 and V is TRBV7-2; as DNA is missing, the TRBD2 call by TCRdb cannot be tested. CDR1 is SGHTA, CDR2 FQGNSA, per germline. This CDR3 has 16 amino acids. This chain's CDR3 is CASSADNSLVVGEQFF.

The CDR3 sequence: CASSQGKGGPRGYTF. This chain links TRBV4-3 with TRBJ1-2. Germline V gene sequence: CDR1 LGHNA, CDR2 YSLEER. The CDR3 sequence is 15 residues long.

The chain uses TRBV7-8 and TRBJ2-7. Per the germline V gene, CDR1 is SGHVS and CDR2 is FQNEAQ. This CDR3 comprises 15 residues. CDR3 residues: CASSPRLDGTYEQYF.

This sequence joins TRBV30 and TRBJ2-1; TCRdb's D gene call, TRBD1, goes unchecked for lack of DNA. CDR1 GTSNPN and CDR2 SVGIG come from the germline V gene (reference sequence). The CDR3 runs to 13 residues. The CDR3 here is CAWSRDGNNEQFF.

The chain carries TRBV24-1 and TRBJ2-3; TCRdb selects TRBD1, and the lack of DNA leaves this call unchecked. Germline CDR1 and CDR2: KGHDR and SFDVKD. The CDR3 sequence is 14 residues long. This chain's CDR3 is CATLGQGSTDTQYF.

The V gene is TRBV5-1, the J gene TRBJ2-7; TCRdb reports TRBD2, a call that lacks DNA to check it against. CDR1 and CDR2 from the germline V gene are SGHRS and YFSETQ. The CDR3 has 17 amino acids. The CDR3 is CASSPRLAETSSYEQYF.

This CDR3 is CATSDGQGGTYNEQFF. The rearrangement joins TRBV24-1 to TRBJ2-1; TCRdb's assignment of TRBD1 cannot be checked, as there is no DNA. The CDR3 totals 16 residues. Germline CDR1 is KGHDR and CDR2 is SFDVKD.

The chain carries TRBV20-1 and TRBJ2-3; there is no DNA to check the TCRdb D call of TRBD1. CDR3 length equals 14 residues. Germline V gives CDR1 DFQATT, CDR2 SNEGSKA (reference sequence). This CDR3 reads CSAPPGGGTDTQYF.